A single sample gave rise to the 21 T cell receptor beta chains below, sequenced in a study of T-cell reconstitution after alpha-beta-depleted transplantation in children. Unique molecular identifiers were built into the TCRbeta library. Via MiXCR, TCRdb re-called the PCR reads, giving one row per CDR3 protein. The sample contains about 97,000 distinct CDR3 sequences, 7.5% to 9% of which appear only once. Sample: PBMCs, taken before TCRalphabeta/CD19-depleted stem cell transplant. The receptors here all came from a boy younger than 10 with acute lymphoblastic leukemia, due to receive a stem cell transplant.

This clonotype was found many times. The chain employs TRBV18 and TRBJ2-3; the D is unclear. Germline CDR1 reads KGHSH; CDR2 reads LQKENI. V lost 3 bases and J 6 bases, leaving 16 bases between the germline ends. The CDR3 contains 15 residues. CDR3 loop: CASSPKGSHLDTQYF. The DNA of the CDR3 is TGTGCCAGCTCACCGAAGGGCAGTCATCTCGATACGCAGTATTTT.

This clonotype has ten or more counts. For the CDR3, the DNA is TGTGCCAGCAGTGAATCTGGACAGACAAACCAGCCCCAGCATTTT. Encoded protein: CASSESGQTNQPQHF. The V and J genes are TRBV25-1 and TRBJ1-5; D perhaps matches TRBD1 (6 bases). In germline, CDR1 is MGHDK, CDR2 SYGVNS. This CDR3 contains 15 residues. Trimming pared 1 base from V and 7 bases from J, leaving 14 bases between.

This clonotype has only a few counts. CDR3 region: CASSDTGTSTYEQYF. CDR3 nucleotide sequence: TGTGCCAGCAGTGACACCGGGACATCAACCTACGAGCAGTACTTC. The V call is TRBV25-1, the J call TRBJ2-7, with a tentative D call TRBD1 (6 bases). There are 15 residues in the CDR3. Germline loops: CDR1 MGHDK, CDR2 SYGVNS. V gave up 3 bases and J gave up 2 bases, with 14 bases separating them.

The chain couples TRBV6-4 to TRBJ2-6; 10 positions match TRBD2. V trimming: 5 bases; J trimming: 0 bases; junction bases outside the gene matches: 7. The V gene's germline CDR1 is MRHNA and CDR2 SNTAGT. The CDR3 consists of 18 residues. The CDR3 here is CASSRSSGGSSGANVLTF. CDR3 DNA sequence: TGTGCCAGCAGTCGGTCTAGCGGGGGCAGCTCTGGGGCCAACGTCCTGACTTTC.

CDR3 in DNA: TGTGCCAGCACCCAAGGTCGGGTTGAAGCTTTCTTT. It yields the protein CASTQGRVEAFF. J is TRBJ1-1 and V is TRBV7-9; D gene uncertain. V was pared by 7 bases and J by 7 bases, with 13 bases between. Germline assignment: CDR1 SEHNR and CDR2 FQNEAQ (reference sequence). The length of the CDR3 is 12 residues.

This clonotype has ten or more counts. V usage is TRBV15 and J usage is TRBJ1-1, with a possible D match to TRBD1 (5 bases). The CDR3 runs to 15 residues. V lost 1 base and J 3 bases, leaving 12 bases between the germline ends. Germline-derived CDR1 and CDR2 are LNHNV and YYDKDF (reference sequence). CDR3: CATSRGYQGDTEAFF. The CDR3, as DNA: TGTGCCACCAGCAGAGGATATCAAGGGGACACTGAAGCTTTCTTT.

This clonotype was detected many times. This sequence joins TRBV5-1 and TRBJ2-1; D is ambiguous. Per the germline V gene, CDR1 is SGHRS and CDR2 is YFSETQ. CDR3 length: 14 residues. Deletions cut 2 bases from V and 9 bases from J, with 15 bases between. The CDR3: CASSFQERKGEQFF. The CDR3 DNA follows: TGCGCCAGCAGCTTCCAAGAGAGAAAGGGTGAGCAGTTCTTC.

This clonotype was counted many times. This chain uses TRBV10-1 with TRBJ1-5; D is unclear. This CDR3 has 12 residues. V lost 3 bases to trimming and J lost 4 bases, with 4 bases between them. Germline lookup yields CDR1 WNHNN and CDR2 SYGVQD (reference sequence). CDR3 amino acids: CASSDPNQPQHF. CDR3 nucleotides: TGCGCCAGCAGTGACCCAAATCAGCCCCAGCATTTT.

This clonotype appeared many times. In DNA form, the CDR3 reads TGTGCCAGCAGCCCTGACGGGAGGACGGAGACCTACGAGCAGTACTTC. Protein product: CASSPDGRTETYEQYF. J is TRBJ2-7 and V is TRBV7-9, with TRBD2 matching over 7 bases. The CDR3 covers 16 residues. Trimming at V came to 5 bases and at J to 2 bases, leaving 12 bases not matched to a gene. Germline V gives CDR1 SEHNR, CDR2 FQNEAQ (reference sequence). Together with reference TRBV7-9 and TRBJ2-7, the CDR3 gives the full variable domain: DTGVSQNPRHKITKRGQNVTFRCDPISEHNRLYWYRQTLGQGPEFLTYFQNEAQLEKSRLLSDRFSAERPKGSFSTLEIQRTEQGDSAMYLCASSPDGRTETYEQYFGPGTRLTVT.

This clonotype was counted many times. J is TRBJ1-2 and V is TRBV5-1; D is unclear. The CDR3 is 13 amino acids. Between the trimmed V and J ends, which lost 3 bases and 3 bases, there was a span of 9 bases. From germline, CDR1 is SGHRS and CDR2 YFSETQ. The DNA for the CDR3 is TGCGCCAGCAGCTCCTCTAGGGACTATGGCTACACCTTC. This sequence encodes CASSSSRDYGYTF. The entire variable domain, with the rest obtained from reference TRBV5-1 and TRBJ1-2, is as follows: KAGVTQTPRYLIKTRGQQVTLSCSPISGHRSVSWYQQTPGQGLQFLFEYFSETQRNKGNFPGRFSGRQFSNSRSEMNVSTLELGDSALYLCASSSSRDYGYTFGSGTRLTVV.

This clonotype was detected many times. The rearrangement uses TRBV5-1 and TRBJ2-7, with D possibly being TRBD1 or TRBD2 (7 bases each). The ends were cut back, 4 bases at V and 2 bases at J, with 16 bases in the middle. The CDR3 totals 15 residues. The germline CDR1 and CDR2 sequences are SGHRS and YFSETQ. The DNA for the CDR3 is TGCGCCAGCAGCAGCCAGACAGGGAGGGCCTACGAGCAGTACTTC. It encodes CASSSQTGRAYEQYF.

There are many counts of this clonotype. This CDR3 is CASSLVNNEQFF. The DNA for the CDR3 is TGTGCCAGCAGCTTAGTTAACAATGAGCAGTTCTTC. This chain uses TRBV7-9 with TRBJ2-1; D call uncertain. V lost 1 base to trimming and J lost 5 bases, with 3 bases between them. Looked up from germline, CDR1 is SEHNR and CDR2 is FQNEAQ (reference sequence). The CDR3 is made up of 12 amino acids.

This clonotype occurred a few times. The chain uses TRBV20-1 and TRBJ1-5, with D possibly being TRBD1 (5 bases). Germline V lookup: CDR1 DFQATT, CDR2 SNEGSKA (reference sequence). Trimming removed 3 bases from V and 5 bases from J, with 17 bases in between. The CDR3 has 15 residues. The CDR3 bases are TGCAGTGCTAGTAGAGGGGTGGTCGGGGATCAGCCCCAGCATTTT. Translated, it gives CSASRGVVGDQPQHF.

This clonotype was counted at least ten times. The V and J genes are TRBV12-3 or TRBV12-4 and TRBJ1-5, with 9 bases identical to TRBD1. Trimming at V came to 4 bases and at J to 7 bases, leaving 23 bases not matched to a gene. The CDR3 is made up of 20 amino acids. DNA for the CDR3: TGTGCCAGCAGTTCCAGAAGACAGGGGGAACCCTGGGGGCCTTTACAGCCCCAGCATTTT. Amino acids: CASSSRRQGEPWGPLQPQHF.

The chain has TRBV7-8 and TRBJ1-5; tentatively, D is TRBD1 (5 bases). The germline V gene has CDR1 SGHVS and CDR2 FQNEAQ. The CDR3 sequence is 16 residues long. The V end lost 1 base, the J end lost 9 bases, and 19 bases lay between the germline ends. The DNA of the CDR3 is TGTGCCAGCAGCTTAGATAGGAGGGGCCAGGTTTTGCCCCAGCATTTT. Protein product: CASSLDRRGQVLPQHF.

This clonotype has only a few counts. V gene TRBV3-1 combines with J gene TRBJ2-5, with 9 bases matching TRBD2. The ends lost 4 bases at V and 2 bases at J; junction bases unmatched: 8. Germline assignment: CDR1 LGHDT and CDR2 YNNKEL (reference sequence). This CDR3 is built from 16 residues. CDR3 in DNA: TGTGCCAGCAGCCCTTCTAGCGGGGCCTCTCAAGAGACCCAGTACTTC. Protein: CASSPSSGASQETQYF.

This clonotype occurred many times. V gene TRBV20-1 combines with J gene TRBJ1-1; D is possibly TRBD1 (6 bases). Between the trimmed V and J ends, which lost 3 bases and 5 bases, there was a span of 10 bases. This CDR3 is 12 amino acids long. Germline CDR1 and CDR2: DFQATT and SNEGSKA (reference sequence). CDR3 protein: CSASTGRTEAFF. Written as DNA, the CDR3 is TGCAGTGCTAGCACAGGGAGGACTGAAGCTTTCTTT.

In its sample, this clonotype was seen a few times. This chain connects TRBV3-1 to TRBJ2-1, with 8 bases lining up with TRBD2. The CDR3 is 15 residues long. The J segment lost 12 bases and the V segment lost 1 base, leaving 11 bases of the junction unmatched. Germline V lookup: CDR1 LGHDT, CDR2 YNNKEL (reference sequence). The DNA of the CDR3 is TGTGCCAGCAGCCAAGTTCGGGGCGGGGGGCGTGTGCAGTTCTTC. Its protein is CASSQVRGGGRVQFF.

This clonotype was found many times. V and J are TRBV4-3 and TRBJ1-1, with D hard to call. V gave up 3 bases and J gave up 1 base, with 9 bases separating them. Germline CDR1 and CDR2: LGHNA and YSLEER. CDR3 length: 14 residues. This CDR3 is CASSHSGENTEAFF. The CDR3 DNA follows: TGCGCCAGCAGCCATTCTGGGGAGAACACTGAAGCTTTCTTT.

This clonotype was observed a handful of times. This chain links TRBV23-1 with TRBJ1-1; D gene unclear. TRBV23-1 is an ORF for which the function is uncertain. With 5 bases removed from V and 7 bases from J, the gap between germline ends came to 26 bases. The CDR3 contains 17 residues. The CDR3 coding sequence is TGCGCCAGCAGTATGAAGTTCGGTCCCCAAACGGACCATGAAGCTTTCTTT. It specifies CASSMKFGPQTDHEAFF.

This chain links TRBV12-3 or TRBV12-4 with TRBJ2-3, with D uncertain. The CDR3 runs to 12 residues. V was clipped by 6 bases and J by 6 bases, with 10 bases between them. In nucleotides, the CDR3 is TGTGCCAGCAGGACACTGGGGGATACGCAGTATTTT. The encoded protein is CASRTLGDTQYF.